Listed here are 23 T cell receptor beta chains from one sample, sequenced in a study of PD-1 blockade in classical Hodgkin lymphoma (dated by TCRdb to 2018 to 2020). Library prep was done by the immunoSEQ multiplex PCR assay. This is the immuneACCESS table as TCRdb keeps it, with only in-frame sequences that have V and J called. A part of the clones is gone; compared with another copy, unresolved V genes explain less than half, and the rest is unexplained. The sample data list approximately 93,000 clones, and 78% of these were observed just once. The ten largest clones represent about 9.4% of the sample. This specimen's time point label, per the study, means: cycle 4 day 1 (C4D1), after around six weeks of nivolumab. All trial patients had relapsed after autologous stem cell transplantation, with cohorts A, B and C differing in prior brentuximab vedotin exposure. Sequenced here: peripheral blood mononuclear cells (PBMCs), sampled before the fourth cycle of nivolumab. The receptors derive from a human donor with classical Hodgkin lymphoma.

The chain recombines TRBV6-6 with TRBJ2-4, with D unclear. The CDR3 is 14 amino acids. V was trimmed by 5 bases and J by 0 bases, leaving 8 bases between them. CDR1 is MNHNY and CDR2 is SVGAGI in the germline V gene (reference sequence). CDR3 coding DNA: TGTGCCAGCAGTATTCAGGTAGCCAAAAACATTCAGTACTTC. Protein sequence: CASSIQVAKNIQYF.

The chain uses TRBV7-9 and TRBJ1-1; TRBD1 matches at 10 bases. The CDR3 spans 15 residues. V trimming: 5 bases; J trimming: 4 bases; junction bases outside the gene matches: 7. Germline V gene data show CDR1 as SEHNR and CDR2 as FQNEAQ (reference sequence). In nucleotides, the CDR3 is TGTGCCAGCAGCCTGGGGACAGGGGAGGGCACTGAAGCTTTCTTT. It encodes CASSLGTGEGTEAFF.

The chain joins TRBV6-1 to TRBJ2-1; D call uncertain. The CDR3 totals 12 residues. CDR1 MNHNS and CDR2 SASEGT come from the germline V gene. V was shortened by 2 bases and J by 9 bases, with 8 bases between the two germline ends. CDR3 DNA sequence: TGTGCCAGCAGTGAACCTTATCTTGAGCAGTTCTTC. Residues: CASSEPYLEQFF.

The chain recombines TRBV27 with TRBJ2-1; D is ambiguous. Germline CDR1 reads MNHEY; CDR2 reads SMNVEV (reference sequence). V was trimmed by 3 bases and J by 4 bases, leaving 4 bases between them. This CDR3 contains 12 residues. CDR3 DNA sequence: TGTGCCAGCAGTTTCGCGTACAATGAGCAGTTCTTC. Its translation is CASSFAYNEQFF.

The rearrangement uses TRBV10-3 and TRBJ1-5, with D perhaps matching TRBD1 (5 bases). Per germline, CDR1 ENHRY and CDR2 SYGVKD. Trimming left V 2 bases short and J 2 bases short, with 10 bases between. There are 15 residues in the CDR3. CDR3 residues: CAISETTGGNQPQHF. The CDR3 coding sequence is TGTGCCATCAGTGAGACTACAGGCGGCAATCAGCCCCAGCATTTT.

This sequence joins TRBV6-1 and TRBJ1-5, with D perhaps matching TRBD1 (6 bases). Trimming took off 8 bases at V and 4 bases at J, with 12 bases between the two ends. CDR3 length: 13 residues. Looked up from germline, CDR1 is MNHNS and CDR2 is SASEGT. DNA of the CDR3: TGTGCCAGCGCAGGGGTGAGGAATCAGCCCCAGCATTTT. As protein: CASAGVRNQPQHF.

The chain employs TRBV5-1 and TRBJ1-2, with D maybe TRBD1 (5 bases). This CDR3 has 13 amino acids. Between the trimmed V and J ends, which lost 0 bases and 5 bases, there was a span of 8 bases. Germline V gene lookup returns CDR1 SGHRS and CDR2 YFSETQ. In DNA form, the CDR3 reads TGCGCCAGCAGCTTGGTTCGGGGGTATGGCTACACCTTC. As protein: CASSLVRGYGYTF.

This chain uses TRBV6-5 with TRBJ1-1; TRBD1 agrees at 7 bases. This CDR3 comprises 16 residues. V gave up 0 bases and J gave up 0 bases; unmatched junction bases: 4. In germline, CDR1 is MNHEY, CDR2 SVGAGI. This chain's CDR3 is CASSYSRTGLNTEAFF. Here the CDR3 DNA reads TGTGCCAGCAGTTACTCGAGGACAGGATTGAACACTGAAGCTTTCTTT.

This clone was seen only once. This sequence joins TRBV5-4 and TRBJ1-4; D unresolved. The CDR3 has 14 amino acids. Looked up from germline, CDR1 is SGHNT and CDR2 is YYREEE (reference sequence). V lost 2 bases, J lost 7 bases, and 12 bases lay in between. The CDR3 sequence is CASSFPGTGEKLFF. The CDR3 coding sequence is TGTGCCAGCAGCTTTCCGGGTACGGGTGAAAAACTGTTTTTT. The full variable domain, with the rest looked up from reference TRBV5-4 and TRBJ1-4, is ETGVTQSPTHLIKTRGQQVTLRCSSQSGHNTVSWYQQALGQGPQFIFQYYREEENGRGNFPPRFSGLQFPNYSSELNVNALELDDSALYLCASSFPGTGEKLFFGSGTQLSVL.

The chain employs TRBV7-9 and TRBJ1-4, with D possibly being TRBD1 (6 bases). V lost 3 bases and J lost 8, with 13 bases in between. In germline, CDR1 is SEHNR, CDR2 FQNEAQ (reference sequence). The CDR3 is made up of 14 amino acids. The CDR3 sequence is CASSFSGAAEKLFF. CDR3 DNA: TGTGCCAGCAGCTTTTCGGGGGCTGCGGAAAAACTGTTTTTT.

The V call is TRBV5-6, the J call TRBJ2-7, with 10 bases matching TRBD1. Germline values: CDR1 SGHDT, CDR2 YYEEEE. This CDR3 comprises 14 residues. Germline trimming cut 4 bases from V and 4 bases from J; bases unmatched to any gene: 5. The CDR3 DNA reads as TGTGCCAGCAGCCGCGACAGGGGGCTGTACGAGCAGTACTTC. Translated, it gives CASSRDRGLYEQYF.

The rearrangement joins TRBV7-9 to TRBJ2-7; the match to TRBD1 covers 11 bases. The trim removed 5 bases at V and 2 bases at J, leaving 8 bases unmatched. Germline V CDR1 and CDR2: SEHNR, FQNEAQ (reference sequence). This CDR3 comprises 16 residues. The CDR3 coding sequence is TGTGCCAGCAGCATACACCCGGGACAGGGGGCCTACGAGCAGTACTTC. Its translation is CASSIHPGQGAYEQYF.

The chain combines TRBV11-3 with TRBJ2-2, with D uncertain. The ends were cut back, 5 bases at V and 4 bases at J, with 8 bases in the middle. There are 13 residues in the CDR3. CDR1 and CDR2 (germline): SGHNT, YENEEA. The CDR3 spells CASSATRTGELFF. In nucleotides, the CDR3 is TGTGCCAGCAGCGCTACACGCACCGGGGAGCTGTTTTTT. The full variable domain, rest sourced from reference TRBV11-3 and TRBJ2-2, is EAGVVQSPRYKIIEKKQPVAFWCNPISGHNTLYWYLQNLGQGPELLIRYENEEAVDDSQLPKDRFSAERLKGVDSTLKIQPAELGDSAVYLCASSATRTGELFFGEGSRLTVL.

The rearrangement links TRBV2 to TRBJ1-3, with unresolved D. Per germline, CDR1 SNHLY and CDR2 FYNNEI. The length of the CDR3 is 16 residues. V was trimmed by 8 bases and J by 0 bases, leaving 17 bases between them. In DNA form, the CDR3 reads TGTGCCAGCGGGGATGAATCGCCCCTCTCTGGAAACACCATATATTTT. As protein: CASGDESPLSGNTIYF.

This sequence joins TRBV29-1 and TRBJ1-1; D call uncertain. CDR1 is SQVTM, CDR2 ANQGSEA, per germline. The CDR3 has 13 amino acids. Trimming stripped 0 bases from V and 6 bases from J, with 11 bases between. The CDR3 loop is CSVEDRPEAEAFF. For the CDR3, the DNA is TGCAGCGTTGAAGATAGGCCAGAGGCTGAAGCTTTCTTT.

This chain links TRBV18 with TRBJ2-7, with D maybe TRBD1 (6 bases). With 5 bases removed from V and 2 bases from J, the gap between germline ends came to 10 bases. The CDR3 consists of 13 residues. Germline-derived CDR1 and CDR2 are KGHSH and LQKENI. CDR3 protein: CASSAGQPYEQYF. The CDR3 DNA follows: TGTGCCAGCTCAGCCGGACAGCCCTACGAGCAGTACTTC.

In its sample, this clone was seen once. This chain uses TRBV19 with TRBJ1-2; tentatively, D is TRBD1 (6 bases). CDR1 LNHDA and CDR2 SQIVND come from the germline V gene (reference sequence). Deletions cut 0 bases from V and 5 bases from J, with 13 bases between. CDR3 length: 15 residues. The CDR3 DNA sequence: TGTGCCAGTAGTATAGATCTTGACAGGATTTATGGCTACACCTTC. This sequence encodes CASSIDLDRIYGYTF.

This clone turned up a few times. The DNA of the CDR3 is TGTGCCTGGAGGTGGGCGACCACTGAAGCTTTCTTT. It specifies CAWRWATTEAFF. The J gene is TRBJ1-1, the V gene TRBV30, with D unclear. V was cut by 3 bases and J by 4 bases, with 9 bases left in between. The germline V gene has CDR1 GTSNPN and CDR2 SVGIG (reference sequence). CDR3 length: 12 amino acids.

CDR3: CASSPPLVGETQYF. DNA for the CDR3: TGTGCCAGCAGTCCACCCCTGGTGGGGGAGACCCAGTACTTC. The V and J genes are TRBV28 and TRBJ2-5; D uncertain. CDR1 and CDR2 from the germline V gene are MDHEN and SYDVKM. This CDR3 spans 14 amino acids. V shed 5 bases and J shed 5 bases, with 15 bases lying between them.

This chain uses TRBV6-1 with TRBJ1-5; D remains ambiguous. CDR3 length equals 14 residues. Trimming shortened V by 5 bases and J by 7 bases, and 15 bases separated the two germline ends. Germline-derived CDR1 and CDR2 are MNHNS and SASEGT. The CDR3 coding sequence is TGTGCCAGCAGTTATACCCACCCGGGCCAGCCCCAGCATTTT. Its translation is CASSYTHPGQPQHF.

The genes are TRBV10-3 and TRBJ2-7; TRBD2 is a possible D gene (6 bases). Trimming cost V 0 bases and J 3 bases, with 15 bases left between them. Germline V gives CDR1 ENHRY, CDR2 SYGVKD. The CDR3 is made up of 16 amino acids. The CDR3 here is CAISESIGAGRYEQYF. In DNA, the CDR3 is TGTGCCATCAGTGAGTCCATAGGAGCGGGCCGCTACGAGCAGTACTTC.

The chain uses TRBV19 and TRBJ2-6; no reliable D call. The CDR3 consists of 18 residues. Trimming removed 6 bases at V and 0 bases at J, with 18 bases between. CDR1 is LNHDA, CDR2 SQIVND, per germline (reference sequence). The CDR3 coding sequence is TGTGCCAGTAGCCTCAGCACAAGGGCCTTCTCTGGGGCCAACGTCCTGACTTTC. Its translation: CASSLSTRAFSGANVLTF. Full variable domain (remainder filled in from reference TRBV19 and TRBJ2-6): DGGITQSPKYLFRKEGQNVTLSCEQNLNHDAMYWYRQDPGQGLRLIYYSQIVNDFQKGDIAEGYSVSREKKESFPLTVTSAQKNPTAFYLCASSLSTRAFSGANVLTFGAGSRLTVL.

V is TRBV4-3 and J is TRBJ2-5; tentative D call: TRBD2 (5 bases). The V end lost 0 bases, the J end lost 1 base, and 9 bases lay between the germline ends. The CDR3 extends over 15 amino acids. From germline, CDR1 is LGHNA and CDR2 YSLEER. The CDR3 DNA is TGCGCCAGCAGCCAAGATTGGAGGCTCCAAGAGACCCAGTACTTC. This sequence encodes CASSQDWRLQETQYF.